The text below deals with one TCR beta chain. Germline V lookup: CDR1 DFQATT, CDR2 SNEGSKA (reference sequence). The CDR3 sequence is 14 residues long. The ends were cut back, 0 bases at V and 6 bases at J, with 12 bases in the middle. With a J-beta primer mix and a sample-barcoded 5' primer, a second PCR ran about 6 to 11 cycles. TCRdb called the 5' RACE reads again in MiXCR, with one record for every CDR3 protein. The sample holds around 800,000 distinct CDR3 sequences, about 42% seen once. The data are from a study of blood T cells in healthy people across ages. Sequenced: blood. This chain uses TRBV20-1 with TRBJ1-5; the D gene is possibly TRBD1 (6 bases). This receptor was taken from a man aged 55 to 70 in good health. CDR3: CSARDTGQGQPQHF. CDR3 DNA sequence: TGCAGTGCTAGAGATACAGGGCAGGGTCAGCCCCAGCATTTT.